Listed below are T cell receptor beta chains from one sample, sequenced in a study of OX40 agonist ivuxolimab in advanced cancers. TCRdb keeps only in-frame clones here, not all; method: immunoSEQ multiplex PCR. The sample has 77,000 or so clones; approximately 92% are singletons. Sample: CD4+ or CD8+ T cells sorted from blood, taken in a trial of the OX40 agonist ivuxolimab. The receptors originated from an adult with an advanced solid tumor such as melanoma, head and neck, liver or kidney cancer. CDR3s include the opening cysteine and the closing phenylalanine or tryptophan. The D gene is left open where the match is weak. Not every row has a clone size; where given, it reads once, few, many or a size class.

j_call v_call clone_size d_call cdr3_nt cdr3_aa
TRBJ2-3 TRBV5-1 NA NA TGCGCCAGCAGCTTGAGGGTTTTCCCCGATACGCAGTATTTT CASSLRVFPDTQYF
TRBJ2-7 TRBV19 NA NA TGTGCCAGTAGTACCCAGGGGGGCTACGAGCAGTACTTC CASSTQGGYEQYF
TRBJ2-7 TRBV5-1 NA NA TGCGCCAGCAGCCCTCCCGGGACACGTGACGAGCAGTACTTC CASSPPGTRDEQYF
TRBJ1-3 TRBV11-3 once NA TGTGCCAGCAGCTTCCCCCCGCATATCTCTGGAAACACCATATATTTT CASSFPPHISGNTIYF
TRBJ2-1 TRBV7-2 NA NA TGTGCCAGCAGCAGGCAAGGTAGGGGAAATGAGCAGTTCTTC CASSRQGRGNEQFF
TRBJ2-2 TRBV10-3 NA NA TGTGCCATCAGTGCAACCGGAGGGCTGTCGGACACCGGGGAGCTGTTTTTT CAISATGGLSDTGELFF
TRBJ2-7 TRBV5-8 NA TRBD1 TGTGCCAGCAGCCACAGGGGGGTTCGCTACGAGCAGTACTTC CASSHRGVRYEQYF
TRBJ2-7 TRBV6-5 NA NA TGTGCCAGCAGTTACCAGAAAACGAGCTCCTACGAGCAGTACTTC CASSYQKTSSYEQYF
TRBJ1-3 TRBV9 NA TRBD1 TGTGCCAGCAGCGTTACAGGGGTTGGAAACACCATATATTTT CASSVTGVGNTIYF
TRBJ2-5 TRBV7-3 NA TRBD2 TGTGCCAGCAGTACTAGCGGGAGTCGGGAGACCCAGTACTTC CASSTSGSRETQYF
TRBJ2-2 TRBV2 NA NA TGTGCCAGCAGTGAAAATAGGATAGAGAACACCGGGGAGCTGTTTTTT CASSENRIENTGELFF
TRBJ2-2 TRBV5-6 NA NA TGTGCCAGCAGCTTGGTGGACAGAGCGAACACCGGGGAGCTGTTTTTT CASSLVDRANTGELFF
TRBJ1-6 TRBV15 NA NA TGTGCCACCAGCAGAGGGCGGGGGCAAAATTCACCCCTCCACTTT CATSRGRGQNSPLHF
TRBJ1-1 TRBV19 NA NA TGTGCCAGTAGGGGAAGAGGGGACACTGAAGCTTTCTTT CASRGRGDTEAFF
TRBJ2-7 TRBV4-3 once NA TGCGCCAGCAGCCAAGATTCAGAGGGGTCGTATATAACTGCAGAGCAGTACTTC CASSQDSEGSYITAEQYF
TRBJ2-7 TRBV11-3 NA NA TGTGCCAGCAGCTTTAGGGGGAGATCAGCCCCCGGCATGAACGAGCAGTACTTC CASSFRGRSAPGMNEQYF
TRBJ1-1 TRBV7-3 NA NA TGTGCCAGCAGCTGGGCGGACGAGGGAAAGAACACTGAAGCTTTCTTT CASSWADEGKNTEAFF
TRBJ2-3 TRBV9 NA NA TGTGCCAGCAGCATTGGACTTCCTAGATCGGGGACGCAGTATTTT CASSIGLPRSGTQYF
TRBJ1-1 TRBV25-1 NA NA TGTGCCAGCTCCCCCTCCAGGGAAACTGAAGCTTTCTTT CASSPSRETEAFF
TRBJ2-7 TRBV2 NA NA TGTGCCAGCACCCCCCAGTACGAGCAGTACTTC CASTPQYEQYF
TRBJ1-2 TRBV18 NA TRBD1 TGTGCCAGCTCACCAGGACAGGGGGCACCCTACTATGGCTACACCTTC CASSPGQGAPYYGYTF